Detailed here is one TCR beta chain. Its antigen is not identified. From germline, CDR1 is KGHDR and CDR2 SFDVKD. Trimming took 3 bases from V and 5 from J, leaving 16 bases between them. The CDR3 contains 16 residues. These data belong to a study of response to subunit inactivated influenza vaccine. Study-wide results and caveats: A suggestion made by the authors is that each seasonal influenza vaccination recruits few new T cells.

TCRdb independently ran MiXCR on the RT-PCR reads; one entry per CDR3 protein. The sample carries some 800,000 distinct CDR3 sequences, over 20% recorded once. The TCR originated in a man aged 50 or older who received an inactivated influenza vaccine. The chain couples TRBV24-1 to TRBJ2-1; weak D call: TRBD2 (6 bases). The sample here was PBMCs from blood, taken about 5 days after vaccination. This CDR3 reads CATSDTGLLSHNEQFF. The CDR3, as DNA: TGTGCCACCAGTGATACCGGACTACTATCCCACAATGAGCAGTTCTTC.